This T cell receptor (beta chain) was recorded in a study of blood T cells in healthy people across ages. Study at large: Capture by template switching was about one barcoded beta molecule per two T cells. Study-level results: Observed TCR beta diversity showed a strong correlation with the percentage of naive T cells as measured by flow cytometry. Naive CD4+ cells and diversity were both higher in long-lived donors than in aged donors.

Using a J-beta primer mix together with a sample-barcoded 5' primer, a second PCR was run for about 6 to 11 cycles. TCRdb fed the 5' RACE reads into MiXCR, producing one record per CDR3 protein. Of 710,000 or so distinct CDR3 sequences listed, 22% were seen once; the top ten hold 22%. This clonotype was counted at least ten times. Its antigen remains unknown. CDR3 length: 20 residues. Germline-derived CDR1 and CDR2 are MNHEY and SMNVEV (reference sequence). Trimming took 6 bases from V and 4 from J, leaving 33 bases between them. Input material: blood. This chain links TRBV27 with TRBJ1-1; D gene unclear. This receptor was obtained from an older man in good health. This chain's CDR3 is CASSVRPPLLPGFGSTEAFF. Here the CDR3 DNA reads TGTGCCAGCAGCGTACGACCGCCTTTATTGCCGGGGTTCGGATCCACTGAAGCTTTCTTT.